What follows is one T cell receptor (beta chain) and its context. What it recognizes is unknown. Clones were read by immunoSEQ multiplex PCR, and TCRdb kept only the in-frame ones, dropping some. This sample has about 440,000 clones; roughly 88% occur once, and the top ten carry about 4.4%. The record originates from a study of Ad26.COV2.S vaccination and SARS-CoV-2 variants. After removal of 5 bases from V and 3 bases from J, the junction contained 7 bases not matched to a gene. The CDR3 covers 14 residues. Germline CDR1 and CDR2: KGHSH and LQKENI. The treatment is: roughly 18 received Ad26.COV2.S at low or high dose, single or two shots; about 5 received placebo; per-sample allocation not given. After the first vaccine or placebo injection, samples were drawn on day 63. Recruitment in Boston yielded a donor of adult age, 18-55 years. Participants' vaccine, an Ad26 vector, delivered Wuhan-strain SARS-CoV-2 spike.

Notes on the study in general: Participants given vaccine showed non-spike TCR breadth similar to that of placebo recipients.

The sequence was collected from a person between 18 and 60 years old who received the Ad26.COV2.S COVID-19 vaccine or a placebo. The sample consisted of peripheral blood, taken in a trial of Ad26.COV2.S vaccine versus placebo. This chain uses TRBV18 with TRBJ2-7; 7 bases are shared with TRBD1. The CDR3 coding sequence is TGTGCCAGCTCATCACTCCGGGACAGCTACGAGCAGTACTTC. Translating it yields CASSSLRDSYEQYF.